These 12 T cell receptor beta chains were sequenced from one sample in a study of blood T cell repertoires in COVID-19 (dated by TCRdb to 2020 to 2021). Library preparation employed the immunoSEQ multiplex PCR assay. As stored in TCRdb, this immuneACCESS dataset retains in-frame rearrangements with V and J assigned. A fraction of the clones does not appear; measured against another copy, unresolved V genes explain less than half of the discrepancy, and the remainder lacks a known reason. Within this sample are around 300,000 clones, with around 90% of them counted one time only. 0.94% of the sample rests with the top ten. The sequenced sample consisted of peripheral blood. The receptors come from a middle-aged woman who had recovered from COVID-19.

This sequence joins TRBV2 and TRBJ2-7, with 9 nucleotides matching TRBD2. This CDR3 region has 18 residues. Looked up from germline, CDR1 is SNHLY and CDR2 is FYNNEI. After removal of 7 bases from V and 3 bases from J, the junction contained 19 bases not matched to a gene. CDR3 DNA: TGTGCCAGCATTAAGGCAGGGTTGCGGCTAGCGGGAATCTACGAGCAGTACTTC. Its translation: CASIKAGLRLAGIYEQYF.

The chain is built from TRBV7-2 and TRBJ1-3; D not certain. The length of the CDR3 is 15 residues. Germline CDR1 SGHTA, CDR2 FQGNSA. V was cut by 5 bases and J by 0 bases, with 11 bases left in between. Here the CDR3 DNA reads TGTGCCAGCAGCGGCAGAATTAACTCTGGAAACACCATATATTTT. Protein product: CASSGRINSGNTIYF.

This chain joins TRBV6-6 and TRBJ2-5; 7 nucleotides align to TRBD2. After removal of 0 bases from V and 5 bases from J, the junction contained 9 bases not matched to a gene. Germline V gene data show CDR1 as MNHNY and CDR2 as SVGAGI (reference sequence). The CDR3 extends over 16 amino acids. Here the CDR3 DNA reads TGTGCCAGCAGTTACTCAGGCGGGAGCCGGCCTGAGACCCAGTACTTC. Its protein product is CASSYSGGSRPETQYF.

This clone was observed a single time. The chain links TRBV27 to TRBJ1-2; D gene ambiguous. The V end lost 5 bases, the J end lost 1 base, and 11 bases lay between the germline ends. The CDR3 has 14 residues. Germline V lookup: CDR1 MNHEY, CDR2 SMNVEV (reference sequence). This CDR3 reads CASSGLPNNYGYTF. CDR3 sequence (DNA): TGTGCCAGCAGTGGACTTCCTAATAACTATGGCTACACCTTC.

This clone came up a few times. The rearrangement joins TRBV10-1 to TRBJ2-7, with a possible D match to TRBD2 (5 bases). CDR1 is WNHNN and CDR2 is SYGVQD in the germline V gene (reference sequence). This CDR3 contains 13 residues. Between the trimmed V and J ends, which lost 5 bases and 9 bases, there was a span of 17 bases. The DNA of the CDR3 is TGCGCCAGCAGTTCAGATCTGGCTAGCCGGCAGTACTTC. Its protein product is CASSSDLASRQYF.

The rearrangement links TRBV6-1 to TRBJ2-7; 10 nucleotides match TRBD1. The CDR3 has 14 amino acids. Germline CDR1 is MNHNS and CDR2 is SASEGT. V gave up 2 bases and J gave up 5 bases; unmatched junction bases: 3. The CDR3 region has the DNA TGTGCCAGCAGTGAACCGGGACAGGGGAACGAGCAGTACTTC. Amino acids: CASSEPGQGNEQYF.

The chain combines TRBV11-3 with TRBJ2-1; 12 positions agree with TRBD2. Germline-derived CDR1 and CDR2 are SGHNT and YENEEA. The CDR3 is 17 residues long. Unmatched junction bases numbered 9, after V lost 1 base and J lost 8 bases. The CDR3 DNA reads TGTGCCAGCAGCTTAGGGGTGACTAGCGGGAGTGGGGATGAGCAGTTCTTC. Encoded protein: CASSLGVTSGSGDEQFF.

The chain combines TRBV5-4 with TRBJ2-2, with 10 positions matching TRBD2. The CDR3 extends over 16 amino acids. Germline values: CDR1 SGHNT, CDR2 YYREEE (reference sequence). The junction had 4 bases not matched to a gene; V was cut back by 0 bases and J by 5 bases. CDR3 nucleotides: TGTGCCAGCAGCTTGGTAGCGGGAGGTAGGACCGGGGAGCTGTTTTTT. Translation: CASSLVAGGRTGELFF. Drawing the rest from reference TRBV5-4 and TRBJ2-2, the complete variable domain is ETGVTQSPTHLIKTRGQQVTLRCSSQSGHNTVSWYQQALGQGPQFIFQYYREEENGRGNFPPRFSGLQFPNYSSELNVNALELDDSALYLCASSLVAGGRTGELFFGEGSRLTVL.

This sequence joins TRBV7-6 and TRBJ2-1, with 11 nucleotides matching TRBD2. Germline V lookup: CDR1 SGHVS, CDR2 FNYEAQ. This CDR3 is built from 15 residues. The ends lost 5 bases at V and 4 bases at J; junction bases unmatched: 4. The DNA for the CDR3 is TGTGCCAGCAGCCTGGGGACTAGCGGATACAATGAGCAGTTCTTC. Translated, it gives CASSLGTSGYNEQFF.

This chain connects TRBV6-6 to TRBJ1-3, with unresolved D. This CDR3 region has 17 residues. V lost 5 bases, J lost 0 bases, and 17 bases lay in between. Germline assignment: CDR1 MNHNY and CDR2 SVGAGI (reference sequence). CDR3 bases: TGTGCCAGCAGTCGAGGCGGCGGCTCCGTCTCTGGAAACACCATATATTTT. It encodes CASSRGGGSVSGNTIYF.

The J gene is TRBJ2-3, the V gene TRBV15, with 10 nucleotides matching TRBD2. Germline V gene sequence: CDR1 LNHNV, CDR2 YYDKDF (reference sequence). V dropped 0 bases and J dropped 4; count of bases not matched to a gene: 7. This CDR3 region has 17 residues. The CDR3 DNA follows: TGTGCCACCAGCAGAGATTTGGCTAGCGGGAGCCCAGATACGCAGTATTTT. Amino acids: CATSRDLASGSPDTQYF. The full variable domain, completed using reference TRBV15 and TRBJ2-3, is DAMVIQNPRYQVTQFGKPVTLSCSQTLNHNVMYWYQQKSSQAPKLLFHYYDKDFNNEADTPDNFQSRRPNTSFCFLDIRSPGLGDTAMYLCATSRDLASGSPDTQYFGPGTRLTVL.

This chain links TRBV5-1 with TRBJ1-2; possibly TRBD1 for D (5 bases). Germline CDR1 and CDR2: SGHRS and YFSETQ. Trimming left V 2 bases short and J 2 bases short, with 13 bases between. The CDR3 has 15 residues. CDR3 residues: CASSFGREENYGYTF. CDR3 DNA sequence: TGCGCCAGCAGCTTCGGCAGGGAAGAAAACTATGGCTACACCTTC.